These T cell receptor beta chains were read from a single sample in a study of T cells in tuberculosis. Produced via immunoSEQ multiplex PCR; TCRdb's table is partial and in-frame only. Altogether more than 30,000 clones are present, 97% being singletons, with the ten largest covering less than 7.5%. Sequenced input: PBMCs. These receptors originate from a donor aged 10-29 years with latent tuberculosis or without tuberculosis infection. Both conserved end residues are part of each CDR3.

J	V	CDR3
TRBJ2-3	TRBV30	CAWSVLAGARDTQYF
TRBJ2-1	TRBV19	CASTPEGGVSYNEQFF
TRBJ1-4	TRBV4-2	CASSQPPGQGNEKLFF
TRBJ1-2	TRBV5-6	CASSPGQAAGGGYTF
TRBJ2-5	TRBV5-1	CASSPHQIGQGQTQYF
TRBJ2-5	TRBV6-6	CASTYQRQPQETQYF
TRBJ1-1	TRBV5-1	CASSLGSGQGNTEAFF
TRBJ2-5	TRBV9	CASTLGQGQGETQYF
TRBJ2-7	TRBV6-1	CASKVQGVDFYEQYF
TRBJ2-5	TRBV11-2	CASSLTGRGSRRETQYF
TRBJ1-2	TRBV5-1	CASSSNPGTDYGYTF
TRBJ1-1	TRBV7-9	CASSLGGYTLNTEAFF
TRBJ1-5	TRBV23-1	CASSQREDSRDRGHQPQHF
TRBJ2-7	TRBV30	CAWSGAPQYF
TRBJ2-1	TRBV30	CAWNAGISSYNEQFF
TRBJ2-7	TRBV28	CASSVPGQIYEQYF
TRBJ2-3	TRBV5-1	CASSRGQGSTDTQYF
TRBJ2-3	TRBV21-1	CASSNKIRAKDRPSAGDTQYF
TRBJ1-1	TRBV4-1	CASSASPRGHTEAFF
TRBJ2-7	TRBV6-6	CASRQRAGAHSYEQYF
TRBJ2-3	TRBV6-1	CASTVTGFGTDTQYF
TRBJ2-3	TRBV2	CASKTDRSTDTQYF
TRBJ2-2	TRBV5-1	CASSSLGGSGTGELFF
TRBJ1-1	TRBV2	CASSRGTRRDTEAFF
TRBJ1-4	TRBV7-4	CASSLLRGNEKLFF